This is a list of T cell receptor beta chains from one sample in a study of CXCR3-negative and CXCR3-positive naive CD8 T cells. TCRdb reprocessed the 5' RACE reads, with one entry per CDR3 protein and no DNA. The sample table sets out about 40,000 distinct CDR3 sequences. The source material was memory CD8+ T cells from blood. The origin of the receptors is a human donor in good health. Some clones in this sample may be carry-over from other donors' samples. Each CDR3 is given with its conserved first and last residue. Clone size is not always given. Where it is, it says once, few, many or a class for expanded clones.

v_call	clone_size	j_call	cdr3_aa
TRBV4-3	-	TRBJ2-1	CASSLRLAGEYNEQFF
TRBV6-2/TRBV6-3	-	TRBJ2-7	CASSYYSYEQYF
TRBV14	-	TRBJ1-1	CASSQGNTWPTEAFF
TRBV5-1	-	TRBJ2-2	CASSLAVGDSSNTGELFF
TRBV29-1	-	TRBJ2-1	CSVDIPQRGYNEQFF
TRBV4-1	-	TRBJ1-1	CASSQGWRMNTEAFF
TRBV12-3/TRBV12-4	-	TRBJ2-3	CASTLARSSTDTQYF
TRBV7-3	-	TRBJ1-2	CASSPGDSYGYTF
TRBV4-2	-	TRBJ2-7	CASSQDVETDYEQYF
TRBV12-3/TRBV12-4	-	TRBJ1-3	CASSFGRADTIYF
TRBV29-1	-	TRBJ2-1	CSVVARTVYNEQFF
TRBV13	-	TRBJ2-7	CASSPGTGGYEQYF
TRBV4-3	-	TRBJ1-1	CASSQEIDWNTEAFF
TRBV10-1	-	TRBJ1-5	CASSPDRGAYSNQPQHF
TRBV7-2	-	TRBJ2-2	CASSLRGANTGELFF
TRBV12-3/TRBV12-4	-	TRBJ2-1	CASTLAGEGDEQFF
TRBV6-2/TRBV6-3	-	TRBJ2-2	CASSYGGELFF
TRBV10-3	-	TRBJ1-1	CAISALGGMNTEAFF
TRBV9	-	TRBJ2-3	CASSVWTSDTDTQYF
TRBV7-9	-	TRBJ2-5	CASRGVQGGETQYF
TRBV5-6	-	TRBJ2-6	CASSFGTDSGANVLTF
TRBV27	-	TRBJ2-7	CASSSLAGDSYEQYF
TRBV29-1	-	TRBJ2-7	CSVEGDRAYEQYF
TRBV2	medium-sized	TRBJ2-3	CASFDRLDSTDTQYF
TRBV29-1	-	TRBJ1-3	CSAGQPDTIYF
TRBV7-6	medium-sized	TRBJ2-7	CASSWGSNEQYF
TRBV7-9	-	TRBJ2-3	CASRRSDTQYF
TRBV7-9	-	TRBJ2-5	CASSLGDKETQYF
TRBV20-1	-	TRBJ2-7	CSARGQMSSYEQYF
TRBV7-9	-	TRBJ1-2	CASSLAADFHYGYTF
TRBV4-3	-	TRBJ1-3	CASSQDGHRLNTIYF
TRBV21-1	-	TRBJ1-2	CASSKEVAQRGFGYTF
TRBV20-1	-	TRBJ2-5	CSARDLAGLAVKETQYF
TRBV27	-	TRBJ2-7	CASSLRGTGPYEQYF
TRBV15	-	TRBJ2-3	CATSRVRGEADTQYF
TRBV6-6	-	TRBJ2-2	CASSYVGSTAGELFF
TRBV7-9	-	TRBJ2-5	CASSYRGQETQYF
TRBV14	-	TRBJ2-2	CASSHSKRGGNTGELFF
TRBV7-2	-	TRBJ2-7	CASSLDYEQYF
TRBV2	-	TRBJ2-7	CASSEGTGGTYEQYF
TRBV7-2	-	TRBJ1-3	CASSFGASGNTIYF
TRBV7-2	-	TRBJ1-3	CASSSLGGAGNTIYF
TRBV12-3/TRBV12-4	-	TRBJ1-1	CASREQSEAFF
TRBV5-1	-	TRBJ1-1	CASSLGGSTEAFF
TRBV20-1	-	TRBJ2-7	CSARDRGGGSYEQYF
TRBV28	-	TRBJ2-1	CASSSDPGQGTDEQFF
TRBV29-1	-	TRBJ2-7	CSVAGTSGRVEQYF
TRBV29-1	-	TRBJ2-7	CSVRLQGYEQYF
TRBV4-3	-	TRBJ2-5	CASSQVGDRMATQYF
TRBV4-3	-	TRBJ1-5	CASSRGTGSNQPQHF
TRBV7-8	-	TRBJ2-5	CASSLSLAGEETQYF
TRBV29-1	-	TRBJ2-7	CSVGGAGAAYEQYF
TRBV4-3	-	TRBJ2-2	CASSHGETGELFF
TRBV6-2/TRBV6-3	-	TRBJ1-1	CASSQGEGSTEAFF
TRBV20-1	-	TRBJ1-5	CSARSLGQQNGGQPQHF
TRBV23-1	-	TRBJ1-6	CASSQFTQINSPLHF
TRBV7-3	-	TRBJ2-1	CASSLLAGYNEQFF
TRBV7-9	-	TRBJ2-1	CASGGALYNEQFF
TRBV28	-	TRBJ2-7	CASSSGTGDPYEQYF